Listed below are T cell receptor beta chains from one sample, sequenced in a study of T cells after yellow fever vaccination. TCRdb itself ran the 5' RACE reads through MiXCR, one entry per CDR3 protein. The sample carries 150,000 to 200,000 distinct CDR3 sequences, about 6% recorded once. Sequencing was performed on CD4+ T cells sorted from PBMCs, taken on the day of the first yellow fever vaccination. The source is a man younger than 35 who received the YFV17D yellow fever vaccine. Both conserved end residues are part of each CDR3. A D gene is named only where the DNA matches it firmly. Clone size is not always given. Where it is, it says once, few, many or a class for expanded clones.

D	length	V	J	size	DNA	CDR3
.	12	TRBV7-3	TRBJ2-2	.	TGTGCCAGCAGCTTAAACGCCGGGGAGCTGTTTTTT	CASSLNAGELFF
.	16	TRBV20-1	TRBJ2-1	few	TGCAGTGCTGAGGGGGATCGGGGCGGGGGCCCTAATGAGCAGTTCTTC	CSAEGDRGGGPNEQFF
.	14	TRBV11-2	TRBJ1-1	.	TGTGCCAGCAGCCTTGGCTTTAGCAACACTGAAGCTTTCTTT	CASSLGFSNTEAFF
.	16	TRBV5-8	TRBJ2-5	few	TGTGCCAGCAGCTTGGGGCAGGGGCCACGCCAAGAGACCCAGTACTTC	CASSLGQGPRQETQYF
.	13	TRBV25-1	TRBJ2-3	many	TGTGCCAGCAGTGAATCCCCTCTAGATACGCAGTATTTT	CASSESPLDTQYF
TRBD2	15	TRBV4-2	TRBJ2-5	few	TGTGCCAGCAGCCAAGAGGCTAGCGGGGAAGAGACCCAGTACTTC	CASSQEASGEETQYF
TRBD1	14	TRBV2	TRBJ1-2	few	TGTGCCAGGGGAAACAGGGGCCCCGTGGATGGCTACACCTTC	CARGNRGPVDGYTF
TRBD1	15	TRBV12-3/TRBV12-4	TRBJ1-6	.	TGTGCCAGCAGTTTGGGGACAGGACGGGGTTCACCCCTCCACTTT	CASSLGTGRGSPLHF
.	15	TRBV7-2	TRBJ2-3	many	TGTGCCAGCAGCTCCTTCATCTCAGGGACAGATACGCAGTATTTT	CASSSFISGTDTQYF
.	15	TRBV11-3	TRBJ2-3	few	TGTGCCAGCAGCGGGGCCGGGGCCGCCCCAGATACGCAGTATTTT	CASSGAGAAPDTQYF
TRBD1	14	TRBV7-2	TRBJ2-5	.	TGTGCCAGCAGCTTCAACAGGGGGCAAGAGATCCAGTACTTC	CASSFNRGQEIQYF
.	14	TRBV18	TRBJ1-4	many	TGTGCCAGCTCACCACCGGAAGCTCCAAGGAAACTGTTTTTT	CASSPPEAPRKLFF
TRBD1	14	TRBV12-3/TRBV12-4	TRBJ1-1	.	TGTGCCAGCAGTATGCTAAACGACAGGGTGGGGGCTTTCTTT	CASSMLNDRVGAFF
.	14	TRBV5-1	TRBJ2-5	.	TGCGCCAGCAGCTTGGCCCCAGGCTTGGAGACCCAGTACTTC	CASSLAPGLETQYF
.	16	TRBV5-6	TRBJ2-1	.	TGTGCCAGCAGCCCCGGACGGATCTGGAGCAACAATGAGCAGTTCTTC	CASSPGRIWSNNEQFF
.	14	TRBV24-1	TRBJ2-5	few	TGTGCCACCAGTGACTCGGACCCGGGGGAGACCCAGTACTTC	CATSDSDPGETQYF
.	14	TRBV7-2	TRBJ1-1	few	TGTGCCAGCACCCCCCTTGACCATAACACTGAAGCTTTCTTT	CASTPLDHNTEAFF
TRBD1	15	TRBV7-9	TRBJ2-5	.	TGTGCCAGCAGCTTGGTGACAGGGGGCGTTGAGACCCAGTACTTC	CASSLVTGGVETQYF
TRBD2	16	TRBV3-1	TRBJ2-3	many	TGTGCCAGCAGCTTCGTAGCGGGGGGGGGCACAGATACGCAGTATTTT	CASSFVAGGGTDTQYF
.	12	TRBV18	TRBJ1-4	many	TGTGCCAGCTCACCCTTTACGGAAAAACTGTTTTTT	CASSPFTEKLFF
.	11	TRBV6-5	TRBJ2-1	few	TGTGCCAGCAGAGCAGGGTCCGCGGTGTTCTTC	CASRAGSAVFF
.	13	TRBV9	TRBJ2-5	many	TGTGCCAGCACCCCGGGGATTCAAGAGACCCAGTACTTC	CASTPGIQETQYF
.	13	TRBV5-6	TRBJ1-5	.	TGTGCCAGCGGCCCGGGGCTCGGGAAGCCCCAGCATTTT	CASGPGLGKPQHF
.	13	TRBV7-9	TRBJ2-3	.	TGTGCCAGCAGCTTGACTACCGGAGATACGCAGTATTTT	CASSLTTGDTQYF
.	11	TRBV7-9	TRBJ1-1	.	TGTGCCAGCAAAAGAGGGGCCGAAGCTTTCTTT	CASKRGAEAFF
TRBD1	16	TRBV20-1	TRBJ2-2	many	TGCAGTGCTAGAGATCGGACAGGGGTGAACACCGGGGAGCTGTTTTTT	CSARDRTGVNTGELFF
.	13	TRBV19	TRBJ2-5	.	TGTGCCAGTAGTTTTAGGCAGGGGGAGACCCAGTACTTC	CASSFRQGETQYF
.	15	TRBV6-1	TRBJ1-6	few	TGTGCCAGCAGCCAAGCGTGGCCCTATAATTCACCCCTCCACTTT	CASSQAWPYNSPLHF
.	14	TRBV19	TRBJ2-2	.	TGTGCCAGTAGTATCTGGGGGCAAACCGGGGAGCTGTTTTTT	CASSIWGQTGELFF
.	14	TRBV5-1	TRBJ2-5	many	TGCGCCAGCACCCAAGATGAGGGGTGGGAGACCCAGTACTTC	CASTQDEGWETQYF
.	15	TRBV6-5	TRBJ2-3	.	TGTGCCAGCAGTTACGGGGGCAGAAGCACAGATACGCAGTATTTT	CASSYGGRSTDTQYF
.	11	TRBV12-3/TRBV12-4	TRBJ1-2	many	TGTGCCAGCAGTGGGGGCTATGGCTACACCTTC	CASSGGYGYTF
.	13	TRBV6-6	TRBJ2-2	few	TGTGCCAGTATCGGGCCCTACACCGGGGAGCTGTTTTTT	CASIGPYTGELFF
.	13	TRBV5-4	TRBJ1-1	.	TGTGCCAGCAGCTTGGACGTGGCCACTGAAGCTTTCTTT	CASSLDVATEAFF
.	17	TRBV3-1	TRBJ1-3	few	TGTGCCAGCAGCCCCCTCATCCGGTCTGCAACTGGAAACACCATATATTTT	CASSPLIRSATGNTIYF
.	14	TRBV24-1	TRBJ2-5	many	TGTGCCACCAGTGACGGACCAGGGGCGGAGACCCAGTACTTC	CATSDGPGAETQYF
.	15	TRBV18	TRBJ2-1	many	TGTGCCAGCTCACCAGCGGGGTTCTCCTACAATGAGCAGTTCTTC	CASSPAGFSYNEQFF
TRBD1	14	TRBV12-3/TRBV12-4	TRBJ1-1	many	TGTGCCAGCGTACTAACAGGGGCTAACACTGAAGCTTTCTTT	CASVLTGANTEAFF
TRBD2	16	TRBV7-7	TRBJ2-1	many	TGTGCTAGACCGCCTACACTAGCGGGGGAATACAATGAGCAGTTCTTC	CARPPTLAGEYNEQFF
TRBD1	15	TRBV9	TRBJ1-2	few	TGTGCCAGCAGCCCCCGGACAGGGAGTAACTATGGCTACACCTTC	CASSPRTGSNYGYTF
.	15	TRBV9	TRBJ2-1	many	TGTGCCAGCAGCGCCGAAGTCGGCAGGGTCAATGAGCAGTTCTTC	CASSAEVGRVNEQFF
.	16	TRBV4-3	TRBJ2-1	.	TGCGCCAGCAGCCATCTCCGGGCCAGGGGCTACAATGAGCAGTTCTTC	CASSHLRARGYNEQFF
.	15	TRBV5-4	TRBJ1-5	.	TGTGCCAGCAGCCCTGGGGGATATAGCAATCAGCCCCAGCATTTT	CASSPGGYSNQPQHF
.	12	TRBV12-3/TRBV12-4	TRBJ2-7	few	TGTGCCAGCAGCCCTGAGAGGTACGAGCAGTACTTC	CASSPERYEQYF
.	14	TRBV7-2	TRBJ2-7	many	TGTGCCAGCAGGCCGGCCCATAGCTCCTACGAGCAGTACTTC	CASRPAHSSYEQYF
TRBD2	16	TRBV7-2	TRBJ2-3	few	TGTGCCAGCAGCTTATGGGCGGGGGGGCCCACAGATACGCAGTATTTT	CASSLWAGGPTDTQYF
.	13	TRBV5-4	TRBJ2-5	many	TGTGCCAGCAGCCGGGGACGGCAAGAGACCCAGTACTTC	CASSRGRQETQYF
TRBD1	14	TRBV12-3/TRBV12-4	TRBJ2-1	many	TGTGCCAGCAGTTTCAGGGGGCTCGACAATGAGCAGTTCTTC	CASSFRGLDNEQFF
.	14	TRBV20-1	TRBJ2-3	.	TGCAGTGCCCTCGGAACCAAATACACAGATACGCAGTATTTT	CSALGTKYTDTQYF